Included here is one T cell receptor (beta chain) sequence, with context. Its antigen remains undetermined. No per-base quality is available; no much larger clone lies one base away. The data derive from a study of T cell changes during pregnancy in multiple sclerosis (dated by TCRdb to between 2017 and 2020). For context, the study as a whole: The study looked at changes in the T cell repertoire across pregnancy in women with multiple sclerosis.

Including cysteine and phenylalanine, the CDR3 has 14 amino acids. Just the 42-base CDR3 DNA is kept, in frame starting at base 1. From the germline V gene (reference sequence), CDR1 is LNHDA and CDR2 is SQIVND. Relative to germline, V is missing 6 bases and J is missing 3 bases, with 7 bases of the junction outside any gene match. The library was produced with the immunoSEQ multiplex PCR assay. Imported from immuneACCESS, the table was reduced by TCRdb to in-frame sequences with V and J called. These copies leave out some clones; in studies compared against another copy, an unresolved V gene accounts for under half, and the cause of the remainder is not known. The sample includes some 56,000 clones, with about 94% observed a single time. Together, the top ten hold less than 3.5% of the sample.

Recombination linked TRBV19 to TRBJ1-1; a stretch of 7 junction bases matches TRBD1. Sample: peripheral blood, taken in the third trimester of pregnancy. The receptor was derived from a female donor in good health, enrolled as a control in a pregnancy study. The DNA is TGTGCCAGTAGGGACAGGCCAGAGGACACTGAAGCTTTCTTT. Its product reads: CASRDRPEDTEAFF.